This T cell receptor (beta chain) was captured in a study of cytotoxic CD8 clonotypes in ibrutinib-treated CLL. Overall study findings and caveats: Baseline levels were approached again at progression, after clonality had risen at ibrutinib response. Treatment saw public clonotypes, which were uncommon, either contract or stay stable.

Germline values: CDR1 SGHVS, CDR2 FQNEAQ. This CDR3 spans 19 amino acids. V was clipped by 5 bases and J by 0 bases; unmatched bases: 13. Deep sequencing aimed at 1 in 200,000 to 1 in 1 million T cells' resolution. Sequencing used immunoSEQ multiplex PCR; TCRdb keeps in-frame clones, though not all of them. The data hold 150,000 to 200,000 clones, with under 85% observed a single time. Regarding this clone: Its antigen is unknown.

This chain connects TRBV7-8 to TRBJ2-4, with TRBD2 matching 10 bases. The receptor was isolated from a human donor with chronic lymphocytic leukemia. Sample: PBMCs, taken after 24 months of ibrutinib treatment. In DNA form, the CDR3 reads TGTGCCAGCAGCGCCAAGCGGGAGGGCCTTGTGGCAGCCAAAAACATTCAGTACTTC. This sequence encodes CASSAKREGLVAAKNIQYF.